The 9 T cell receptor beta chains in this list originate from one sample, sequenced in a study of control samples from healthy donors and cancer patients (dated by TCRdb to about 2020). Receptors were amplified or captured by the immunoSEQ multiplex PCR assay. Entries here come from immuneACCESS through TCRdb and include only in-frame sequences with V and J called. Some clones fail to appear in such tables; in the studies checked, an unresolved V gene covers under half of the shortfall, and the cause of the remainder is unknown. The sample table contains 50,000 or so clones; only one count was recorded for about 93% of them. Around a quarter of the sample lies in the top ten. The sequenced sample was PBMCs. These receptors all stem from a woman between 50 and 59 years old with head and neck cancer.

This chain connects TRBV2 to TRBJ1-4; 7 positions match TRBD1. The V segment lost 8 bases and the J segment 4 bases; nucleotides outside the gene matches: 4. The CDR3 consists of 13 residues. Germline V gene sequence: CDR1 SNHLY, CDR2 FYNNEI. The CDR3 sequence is CASQGDHNEKLFF. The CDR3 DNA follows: TGTGCCAGCCAGGGGGACCATAATGAAAAACTGTTTTTT.

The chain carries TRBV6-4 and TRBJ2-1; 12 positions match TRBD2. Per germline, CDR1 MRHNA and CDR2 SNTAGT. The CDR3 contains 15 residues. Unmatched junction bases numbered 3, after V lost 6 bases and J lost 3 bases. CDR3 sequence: CASSVTSGSYNEQFF. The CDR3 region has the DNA TGTGCCAGCAGCGTGACTAGCGGGAGCTACAATGAGCAGTTCTTC.

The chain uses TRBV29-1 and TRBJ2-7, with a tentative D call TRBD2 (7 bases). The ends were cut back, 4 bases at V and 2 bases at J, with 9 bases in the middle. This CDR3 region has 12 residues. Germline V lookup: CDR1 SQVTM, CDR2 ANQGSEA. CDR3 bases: TGCAGCGTTGGCGGGGGCACCTACGAGCAGTACTTC. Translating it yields CSVGGGTYEQYF.

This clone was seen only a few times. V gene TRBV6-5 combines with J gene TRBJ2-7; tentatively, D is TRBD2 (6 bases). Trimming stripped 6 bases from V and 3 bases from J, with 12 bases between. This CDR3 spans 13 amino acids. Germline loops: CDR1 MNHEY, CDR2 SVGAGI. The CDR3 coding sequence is TGTGCCAGCAGCATCCGGACTATCTACGAGCAGTACTTC. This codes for CASSIRTIYEQYF.

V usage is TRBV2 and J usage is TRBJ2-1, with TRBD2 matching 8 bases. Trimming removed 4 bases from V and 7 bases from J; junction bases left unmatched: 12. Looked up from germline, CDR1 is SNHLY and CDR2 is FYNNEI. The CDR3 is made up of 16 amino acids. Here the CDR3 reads CASSVSGAGVWNEQFF. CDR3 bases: TGTGCCAGCAGTGTCTCGGGAGCGGGAGTGTGGAATGAGCAGTTCTTC.

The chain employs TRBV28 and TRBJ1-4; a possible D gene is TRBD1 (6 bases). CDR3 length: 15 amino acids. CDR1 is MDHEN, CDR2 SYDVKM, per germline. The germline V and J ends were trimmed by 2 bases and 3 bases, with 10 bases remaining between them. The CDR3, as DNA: TGTGCCAGCAGTTTAGAAGGGGGGTCTAATGAAAAACTGTTTTTT. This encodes CASSLEGGSNEKLFF.

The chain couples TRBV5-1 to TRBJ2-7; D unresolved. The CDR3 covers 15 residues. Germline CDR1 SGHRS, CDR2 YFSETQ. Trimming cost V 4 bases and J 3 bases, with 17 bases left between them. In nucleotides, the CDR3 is TGCGCCAGCAGCCCCCTGCAGGTCCCCCTCTACGAGCAGTACTTC. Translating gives CASSPLQVPLYEQYF. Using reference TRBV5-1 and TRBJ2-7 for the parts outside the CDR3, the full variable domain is KAGVTQTPRYLIKTRGQQVTLSCSPISGHRSVSWYQQTPGQGLQFLFEYFSETQRNKGNFPGRFSGRQFSNSRSEMNVSTLELGDSALYLCASSPLQVPLYEQYFGPGTRLTVT.

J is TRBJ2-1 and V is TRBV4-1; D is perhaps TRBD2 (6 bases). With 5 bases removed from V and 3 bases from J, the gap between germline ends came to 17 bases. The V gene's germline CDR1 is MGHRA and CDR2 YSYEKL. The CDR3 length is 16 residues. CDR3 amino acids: CASSFVAAQGYNEQFF. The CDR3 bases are TGCGCCAGCAGCTTTGTAGCGGCCCAGGGCTACAATGAGCAGTTCTTC.

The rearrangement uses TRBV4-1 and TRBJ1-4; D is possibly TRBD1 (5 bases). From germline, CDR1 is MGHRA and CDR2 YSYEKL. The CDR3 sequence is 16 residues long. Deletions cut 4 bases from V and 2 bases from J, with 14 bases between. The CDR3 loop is CASSPTGGETNEKLFF. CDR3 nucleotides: TGCGCCAGCAGCCCAACGGGGGGAGAGACTAATGAAAAACTGTTTTTT.